The T cell receptor beta chain described here comes from a study of T cell repertoires in cytomegalovirus infection. Trimming at V came to 5 bases and at J to 8 bases, leaving 12 bases not matched to a gene. Germline loops: CDR1 SGHTA, CDR2 FQGNSA. The CDR3 covers 15 residues. TCRdb reanalysed the reads using MiXCR and keeps one entry per CDR3 protein. The sample contains hundreds of thousands of distinct CDR3 sequences, 40% to 50% of which appear only once. As concerns this clonotype: The antigen is unknown.

The J gene is TRBJ2-3, the V gene TRBV7-2; 8 bases fit TRBD1. The receptor was isolated from a human donor in good health (CMV status not recorded). Some clones in this sample may be carry-over from other donors' samples. The source was cultured PBMCs, collected from culture after CMV antigen stimulation. The CDR3 nucleotides read TGTGCCAGCAGCCTGGGACAGGTACGGGCGGGTACGCAGTATTTT. As protein: CASSLGQVRAGTQYF.